Only a few counts were recorded for the clone carrying this T cell receptor (beta chain). The antigen remains undetermined. The record originates from a study of blood T cells in healthy people across ages. Sample donors were healthy Caucasian individuals that came from Russia, aged roughly 6 to 100. General observations from the study: When set beside aged donors, long-lived donors presented more naive CD4+ cells and higher diversity. Per million T cells, TCR beta diversity dropped roughly linearly as age increased.

Together with a sample-barcoded 5' primer, a J-beta primer mix was included in a second PCR lasting about 6 to 11 cycles. Each of the cDNA molecules was tagged by a template-switch adaptor with 12 random nucleotides. TCRdb re-analysed the 5' RACE reads in MiXCR, keeping a single row per CDR3 protein. The sample yields 1.5 million or so distinct CDR3 sequences, roughly 43% seen once. The CDR3 covers 15 residues. This sequence joins TRBV12-3 or TRBV12-4 and TRBJ2-1; D gene unclear. The J call may not be correct, given that the DNA end is closer to TRBJ2-7. This clonotype originated in a woman under 30 in good health. Sequencing used blood. The CDR3 sequence: CASTRGSLSYNEQYF. CDR3 sequence (DNA): TGTGCCAGCACCCGTGGATCGCTCTCCTACAATGAGCAGTACTTC.